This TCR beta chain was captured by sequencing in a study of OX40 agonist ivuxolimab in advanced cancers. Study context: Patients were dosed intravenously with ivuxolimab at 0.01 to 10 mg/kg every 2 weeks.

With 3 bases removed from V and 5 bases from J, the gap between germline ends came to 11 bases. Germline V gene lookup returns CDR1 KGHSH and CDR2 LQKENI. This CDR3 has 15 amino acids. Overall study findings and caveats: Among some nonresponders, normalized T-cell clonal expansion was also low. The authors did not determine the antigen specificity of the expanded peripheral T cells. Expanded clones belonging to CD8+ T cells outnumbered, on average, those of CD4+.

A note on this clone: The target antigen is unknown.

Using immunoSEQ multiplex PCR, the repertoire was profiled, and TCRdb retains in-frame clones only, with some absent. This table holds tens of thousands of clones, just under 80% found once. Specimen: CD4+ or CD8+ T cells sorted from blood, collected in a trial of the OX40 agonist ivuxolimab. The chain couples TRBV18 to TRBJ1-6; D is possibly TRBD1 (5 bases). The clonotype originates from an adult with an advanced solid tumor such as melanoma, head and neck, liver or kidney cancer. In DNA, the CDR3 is TGTGCCAGCTCACCGGGACCGTTGGATAATTCACCCCTCCACTTT. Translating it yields CASSPGPLDNSPLHF.